The T cell receptor beta chain described here comes from a study of T cells in Graves' hyperthyroidism and ophthalmopathy. The hyperthyroidism was newly diagnosed and had lasted under 2 months; the patients were aged 18 to 65. The study left out patients who had uncontrolled infection, other autoimmune disease, pregnancy or lactation. This clonotype was counted many times. The antigen is not known. There were TCR beta CDR3 regions amplified from RNA transcripts. Researchers ran a first-round RT-PCR on the TCR CDR3 using the HTBI primer set. TCRdb itself ran the multiplex PCR reads through MiXCR, one entry per CDR3 protein. The repertoire holds a few hundred thousand distinct CDR3 sequences, about 13% seen once, with around 5.3% in the top ten. The study, taken as a whole, reports: Blood samples included most of the expanded thyroid clonotypes exceeding 0.001.

Germline V gene lookup returns CDR1 SGHTA and CDR2 FQGTGA. V was shortened by 2 bases and J by 8 bases, with 10 bases between the two germline ends. The CDR3 totals 13 residues. The gene calls are TRBV7-3 and TRBJ2-4; no reliable D call. Sequencing input: blood. This TCR was recovered from a woman aged 18-35 years with Graves' hyperthyroidism. CDR3 residues: CASSLDLRDIQYF. DNA of the CDR3: TGTGCCAGCAGCTTAGATTTACGGGACATTCAGTACTTC.